Shown below are 7 T cell receptor beta chains from a single sample sequenced in a study of T cells and copy number aberrations in small-cell lung cancer. The protocol was immunoSEQ multiplex PCR, while the TCRdb copy is restricted to in-frame clones and leaves out a portion. The profile covers roughly 9,800 clones, with approximately 79% appearing a single time and roughly 34% taken by the ten largest. Source material: normal tissue next to the tumor. The receptors were sampled from a man aged 60 to 69 with small cell lung cancer.

The chain recombines TRBV13 with TRBJ2-7; no clear D gene. V lost 0 bases and J 0 bases, leaving 12 bases between the germline ends. Germline CDR1 reads PRHDT; CDR2 reads FYEKMQ (reference sequence). This CDR3 is built from 16 residues. CDR3 bases: TGTGCCAGCAGCTTAGGGATCGACACCAGCTCCTACGAGCAGTACTTC. Amino acid sequence: CASSLGIDTSSYEQYF.

This clone was found once. This chain uses TRBV5-1 with TRBJ2-1, with 9 bases matching TRBD2. This CDR3 has 15 residues. CDR1 and CDR2 (germline): SGHRS, YFSETQ. The V and J ends lost 3 bases and 5 bases, in that order; junction bases with no gene match: 6. Here the CDR3 reads CASSWRTSAHNEQFF. CDR3 in DNA: TGCGCCAGCAGCTGGAGGACTAGCGCTCACAATGAGCAGTTCTTC.

The chain employs TRBV14 and TRBJ2-2; TRBD2 agrees at 8 bases. Per the germline V gene, CDR1 is SGHDN and CDR2 is FVKESK. Germline trimming cut 0 bases from V and 1 base from J; bases unmatched to any gene: 7. CDR3 length equals 18 residues. The CDR3 bases are TGTGCCAGCAGCCAAGATGAGCGGGAGTATAGGAACACCGGGGAGCTGTTTTTT. Translation: CASSQDEREYRNTGELFF.

This clone was recorded once. The chain is built from TRBV4-2 and TRBJ2-1, with D unresolved. CDR1 and CDR2 (germline): LGHNA, YNFKEQ. CDR3 size: 15 residues. Trimming removed 4 bases at V and 0 bases at J, with 10 bases between. The CDR3 bases are TGTGCCAGCAGCCGGGAAGTAAGCTCCTACAATGAGCAGTTCTTC. It is translated as CASSREVSSYNEQFF.

The rearrangement links TRBV18 to TRBJ2-7; the D gene is possibly TRBD2 (6 bases). The V gene's germline CDR1 is KGHSH and CDR2 LQKENI. V was shortened by 6 bases and J by 1 base, with 16 bases between the two germline ends. This CDR3 is 15 amino acids long. The CDR3 reads CASSPGGTLSYEQYF. Written as DNA, the CDR3 is TGTGCCAGCTCCCCGGGCGGGACTCTATCCTACGAGCAGTACTTC.

The chain joins TRBV6-6 to TRBJ2-2; perhaps TRBD1 as D (5 bases). Germline values: CDR1 MNHNY, CDR2 SVGAGI (reference sequence). The CDR3 runs to 16 residues. With 10 bases removed from V and 4 bases from J, the gap between germline ends came to 22 bases. In nucleotides, the CDR3 is TGTGCCATCAAACGTTTGACAGCGCCGGGCACCGGGGAGCTGTTTTTT. Its protein product is CAIKRLTAPGTGELFF.

CDR3 in amino acids: CASSLESDTEAFF. The CDR3 nucleotides read TGTGCCAGCAGCTTAGAATCGGACACTGAAGCTTTCTTT. This sequence joins TRBV7-2 and TRBJ1-1; D remains ambiguous. Per the germline V gene, CDR1 is SGHTA and CDR2 is FQGNSA. V lost 1 base and J 3 bases, leaving 6 bases between the germline ends. The CDR3 has 13 amino acids.